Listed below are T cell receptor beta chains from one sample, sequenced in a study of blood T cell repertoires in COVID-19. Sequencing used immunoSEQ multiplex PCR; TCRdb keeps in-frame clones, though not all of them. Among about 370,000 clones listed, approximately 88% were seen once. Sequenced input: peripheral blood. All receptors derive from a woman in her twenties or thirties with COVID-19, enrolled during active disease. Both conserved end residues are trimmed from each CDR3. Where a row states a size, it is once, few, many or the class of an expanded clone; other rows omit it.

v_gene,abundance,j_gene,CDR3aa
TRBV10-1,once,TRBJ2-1,ASSPQAGGVGTYNEQF
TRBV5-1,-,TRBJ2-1,ASSLGQAYNEQF
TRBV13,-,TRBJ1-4,ASSSYRAANEKLF
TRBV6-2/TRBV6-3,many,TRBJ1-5,ASSYLRPDRDNQPQH
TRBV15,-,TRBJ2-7,ATSRGGSLRRGEQY
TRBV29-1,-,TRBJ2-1,SVDPTGSGSLYNEQF
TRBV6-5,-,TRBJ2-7,ASSYSTGYEQY
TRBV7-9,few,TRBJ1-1,ASSLSGNTEAF
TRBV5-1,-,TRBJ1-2,ASREQGKAWGYT
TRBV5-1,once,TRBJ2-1,ASSLERGLSYNEQF
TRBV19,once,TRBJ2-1,ASSIASRLASSYNEQF
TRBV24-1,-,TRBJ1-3,ATSDDQGGTGNTIY
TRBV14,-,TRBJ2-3,ASSQLTDTQY
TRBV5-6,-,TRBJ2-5,ASSPGLETQY
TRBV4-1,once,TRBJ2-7,ASSQVGDRSTYEQY
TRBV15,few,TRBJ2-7,ATSRVILEGEQY
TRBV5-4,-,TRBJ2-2,ASSLDSGTIRTGELF
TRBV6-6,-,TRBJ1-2,ASSYSAGTNYGYT
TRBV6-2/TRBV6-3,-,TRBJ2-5,ASSYSAGDSSETQY
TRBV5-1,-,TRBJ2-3,ASSLQDIGTDTQY